These T cell receptor beta chains were read from a single sample in a study of beta chain features in type 1 diabetes. Sequenced by immunoSEQ multiplex PCR; TCRdb stores in-frame clones only, minus some. The data contain some 270,000 clones, about a tenth of them singletons. The specimen was naive CD4+ T cells from blood. Source of these receptors: a man aged 25-45 years with type 1 diabetes. The CDR3 runs from the conserved cysteine through the conserved F or W. A D gene is named only where the DNA matches it firmly. Size tells how often a clone was seen (once, few, many) or the class of an expanded clone, and some rows leave it out.

TGTGCCAGCAGACCCAGACTAGCGCAGACCTACGAGCAGTACTTC	CASRPRLAQTYEQYF	TRBV27	TRBD2	TRBJ2-7	NA
TGTGCCACCAGCAGAGAGTCGGGGGCTGGGGCCAACGTCCTGACTTTC	CATSRESGAGANVLTF	TRBV15	NA	TRBJ2-6	few
TGTGCCTGGACCAGAACGGGGGGCAATTTGAACACTGAAGCTTTCTTT	CAWTRTGGNLNTEAFF	TRBV30	NA	TRBJ1-1	NA
TGTGCCAGCAGCTTAGGGGCGCTTGGACAAAATGGGATATACTTC	CASSLGALGQNGIYF	TRBV7-2	NA	TRBJ2-5	NA
TGTGCCAGCAGGTTCGGGAGATCGGAGACCCAGTACTTC	CASRFGRSETQYF	TRBV11-2	NA	TRBJ2-5	few
TGTGCCAGCAGTTACACGGAGGAGAGTGACGAGCAGTACTTC	CASSYTEESDEQYF	TRBV6-5	NA	TRBJ2-7	NA
TGTGCCTGGAGTGGGGGGGTTCGTCAGCCCCAGCATTTT	CAWSGGVRQPQHF	TRBV30	NA	TRBJ1-5	few
TGCGCCAGCAGCCTGACCAGGGAGGGGGGCTACGAGCAGTACTTC	CASSLTREGGYEQYF	TRBV5-1	NA	TRBJ2-7	few
TGTGCCAGCAGCTTAGCCGGGATTGCAAATTCACCCCTCCACTTT	CASSLAGIANSPLHF	TRBV7-3	NA	TRBJ1-6	NA
TGTGCCATCAGTGAGTCGTTCAGGGGAAATCGGTACGAGCAGTACTTC	CAISESFRGNRYEQYF	TRBV10-3	NA	TRBJ2-7	few
TGTGCCAGCAGCTTGGTGCCAGGTCAAGAGACCCAGTACTTC	CASSLVPGQETQYF	TRBV7-9	NA	TRBJ2-5	NA
TGTGCCAGCAGTTACATACCGCGCTCTGGAAACACCATATATTTT	CASSYIPRSGNTIYF	TRBV6-5	NA	TRBJ1-3	NA
TGTGCCAGCAGCTTAGGTGGGTCAGGGGAGAACGAGCAGTACTTC	CASSLGGSGENEQYF	TRBV7-9	NA	TRBJ2-7	few
TGTGCCAGCAGCGTTACAGGGTCCGGGGAGCTGTTTTTT	CASSVTGSGELFF	TRBV2	NA	TRBJ2-2	NA
TGTGCCAGCAGCCTGTTAGCCTACGAGCAGTACTTC	CASSLLAYEQYF	TRBV28	NA	TRBJ2-7	NA
TGCAGCGTTGATGCAGGCGGCACAGATACGCAGTATTTT	CSVDAGGTDTQYF	TRBV29-1	NA	TRBJ2-3	NA
TGCGCCAGCAGCGCGGGACAGGGGATGATCGACAATGAGCAGTTCTTC	CASSAGQGMIDNEQFF	TRBV5-1	TRBD1	TRBJ2-1	NA
TGTGCCAGCATAGTCAAGAACACTGAAGCTTTCTTT	CASIVKNTEAFF	TRBV2	NA	TRBJ1-1	NA
TGTGCCAGCACCGAGTCGGGGAGCTACGAGCAGTACTTC	CASTESGSYEQYF	TRBV28	NA	TRBJ2-7	once
TGCGCCAGCAGCTCACTCTACAACGACAGGGCCTTC	CASSSLYNDRAF	TRBV5-1	TRBD1	TRBJ1-2	few
TGTGCCAGCACCCCCGGGACATTCACAGATACGCAGTATTTT	CASTPGTFTDTQYF	TRBV28	NA	TRBJ2-3	few
TGCAGTGTACGGGAGGAGAATGGCTACACCTTC	CSVREENGYTF	TRBV20-1	NA	TRBJ1-2	few
TGTGCCAGTAGTATAAGACGCGTCGGGGTTGATACGCAGTATTTT	CASSIRRVGVDTQYF	TRBV19	NA	TRBJ2-3	NA
TGTGCCAGCAGCGTAGGAGGGAAAGATACGCAGTATTTT	CASSVGGKDTQYF	TRBV9	NA	TRBJ2-3	NA
TGTGCCAGTTCCCGAGGGGCAGCGCCAGCGGGCTATGGCTACACCTTC	CASSRGAAPAGYGYTF	TRBV18	NA	TRBJ1-2	NA
TGTGCCAGCAGCCGGACAGGGGGCGAGGAAAAACTGTTTTTT	CASSRTGGEEKLFF	TRBV9	TRBD1	TRBJ1-4	NA
TGTGCCAGCAGCGCCCGGACAGTGGAGACCCAGTACTTC	CASSARTVETQYF	TRBV7-9	NA	TRBJ2-5	NA
TGTGCCAGCAGTAATCCTAGCGGGGAGACCCAGTACTTC	CASSNPSGETQYF	TRBV7-6	TRBD2	TRBJ2-5	few
TGTGCCACCAGCAGGGACGCAGAGGGGGCTCGGGAGCTGTTTTTT	CATSRDAEGARELFF	TRBV15	TRBD1	TRBJ2-2	few
TGTGCCAGCAGTGTCCCTAGCGGGGTTGCGACCCAGTACTTC	CASSVPSGVATQYF	TRBV28	TRBD2	TRBJ2-5	NA
TGTGCCAGCAGTTTTGGGGGAGGCAACTATGGCTACACCTTC	CASSFGGGNYGYTF	TRBV28	NA	TRBJ1-2	few
TGCAGCGTTGGGGCGTCGAGCTCCTACAATGAGCAGTTCTTC	CSVGASSSYNEQFF	TRBV29-1	NA	TRBJ2-1	few
TGTGCCAGCAGTCTCCCCTCTTACGGGCCCCAGCATTTT	CASSLPSYGPQHF	TRBV28	NA	TRBJ1-5	few
TGTGCCAGCAGCTCCTTCGGCAAGGATGTTTGGGACAGGGGGCGGAGGCAGTTCTTC	CASSSFGKDVWDRGRRQFF	TRBV7-2	TRBD1	TRBJ2-1	NA
TGTGCCAGCAGCTTGCAACCGTCCGGTAATGAGCAGTTCTTC	CASSLQPSGNEQFF	TRBV5-6	NA	TRBJ2-1	NA
TGTGCCAGCAGCGAGAGTGGGCAGTACTATGGCTACACCTTC	CASSESGQYYGYTF	TRBV9	NA	TRBJ1-2	few
TGCAGCGCGGAAGGGGGAACTAGCTCCTACAATGAGCAGTTCTTC	CSAEGGTSSYNEQFF	TRBV29-1	NA	TRBJ2-1	NA
TGTGCCAGCAGGGCAGGGGGCCACACCGGGGAGCTGTTTTTT	CASRAGGHTGELFF	TRBV9	TRBD1	TRBJ2-2	NA
TGTGCCAGCTCACTGGGCGGGCCGAAGGCCGGGGAGCTGTTTTTT	CASSLGGPKAGELFF	TRBV18	NA	TRBJ2-2	NA
TGTGCCAGCAGCCACGGGACAGGGGATCAGCCCCAGCATTTT	CASSHGTGDQPQHF	TRBV7-2	TRBD1	TRBJ1-5	NA
TGTGCCAGCAGTTTCGGACAGGGGGTTAGTTCACCCCTCCACTTT	CASSFGQGVSSPLHF	TRBV6-6	TRBD1	TRBJ1-6	NA
TGTGCCAGCAGCGTAGAAGGGACTATCGGCTACGAGCAGTACTTC	CASSVEGTIGYEQYF	TRBV9	TRBD2	TRBJ2-7	NA
TGCGCCAGCAGCGTTGACAGGGAAGACACTGAAGCTTTCTTT	CASSVDREDTEAFF	TRBV5-1	TRBD1	TRBJ1-1	few
TGTGCCTGGAGTTTAGGCAACGGGGAGACCCAGTACTTC	CAWSLGNGETQYF	TRBV30	NA	TRBJ2-5	NA
TGCAGCGCCCTGGGACAGTTAGAAGAGACCCAGTACTTC	CSALGQLEETQYF	TRBV29-1	TRBD1	TRBJ2-5	NA
TGTGCCAGCTCACCACAAGGGGTCGAGAACACTGAAGCTTTCTTT	CASSPQGVENTEAFF	TRBV18	NA	TRBJ1-1	few
TGTGCCAGCAGCCTGGACAGGGGGCACGAGCAGTACTTC	CASSLDRGHEQYF	TRBV7-2	TRBD1	TRBJ2-7	NA
TGTGCCAGCAGCCGTTCGAGCGCCACAGATACGCAGTATTTT	CASSRSSATDTQYF	TRBV7-2	NA	TRBJ2-3	NA
TGTGCCAGCAGCTTAGAGGGACAGGGCTACCCGGCGGCTTTCTTT	CASSLEGQGYPAAFF	TRBV7-8	TRBD1	TRBJ1-1	NA
TGTGCCAGCGGCAGGGACTATGGCTACACCTTC	CASGRDYGYTF	TRBV27	NA	TRBJ1-2	NA
TGCGCCAGCAGCTTGTGGGGGGGGACTGAAGCTTTCTTT	CASSLWGGTEAFF	TRBV5-1	NA	TRBJ1-1	few
TGTGCCAGCAGCCTAATCCCGGAGATGAACACTGAAGCTTTCTTT	CASSLIPEMNTEAFF	TRBV2	NA	TRBJ1-1	few
TGTGCCAGCAGCTTAGTTTCGCTATACAATGAGCAGTTCTTC	CASSLVSLYNEQFF	TRBV7-9	NA	TRBJ2-1	few
TGTGCCAGCAGCTTACTCGACTGGAACACTGAAGCTTTCTTT	CASSLLDWNTEAFF	TRBV11-1	NA	TRBJ1-1	few
TGTGCCAGCAGCTCCAGCTCCCTATTGAGGGAAAAACTGTTTTTT	CASSSSSLLREKLFF	TRBV7-9	NA	TRBJ1-4	NA
TGTGCCAGCTCACCAAGCCTCCATGAGCAGTTCTTC	CASSPSLHEQFF	TRBV18	NA	TRBJ2-1	NA
TGTGCCATCAGGAGACAGGGGGCCGATACGCAGTATTTT	CAIRRQGADTQYF	TRBV10-3	TRBD1	TRBJ2-3	many